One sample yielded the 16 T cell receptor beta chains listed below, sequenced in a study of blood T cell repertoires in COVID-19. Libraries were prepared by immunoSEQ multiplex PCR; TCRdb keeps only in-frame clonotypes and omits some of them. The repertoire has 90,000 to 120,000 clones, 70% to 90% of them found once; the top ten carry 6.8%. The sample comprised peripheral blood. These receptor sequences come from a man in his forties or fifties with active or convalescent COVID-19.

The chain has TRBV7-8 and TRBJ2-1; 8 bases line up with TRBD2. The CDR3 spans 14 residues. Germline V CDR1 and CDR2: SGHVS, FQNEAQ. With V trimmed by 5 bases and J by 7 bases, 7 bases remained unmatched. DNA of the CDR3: TGTGCCAGCAGCCTCGGACTAGCAGGTAATGAGCAGTTCTTC. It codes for CASSLGLAGNEQFF.

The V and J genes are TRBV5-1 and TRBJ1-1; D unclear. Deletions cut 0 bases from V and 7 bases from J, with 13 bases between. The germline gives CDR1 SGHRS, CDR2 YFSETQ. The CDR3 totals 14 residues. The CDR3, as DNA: TGCGCCAGCAGCTTGGATGGAGGGAAGTTTGAAGCTTTCTTT. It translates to CASSLDGGKFEAFF.

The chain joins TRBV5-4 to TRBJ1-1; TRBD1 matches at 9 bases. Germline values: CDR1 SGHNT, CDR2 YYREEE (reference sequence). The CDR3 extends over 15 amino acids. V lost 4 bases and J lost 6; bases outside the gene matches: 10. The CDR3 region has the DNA TGTGCCAGCAGCCTACAGGGGGCGCCGACATCTGAAGCTTTCTTT. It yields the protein CASSLQGAPTSEAFF.

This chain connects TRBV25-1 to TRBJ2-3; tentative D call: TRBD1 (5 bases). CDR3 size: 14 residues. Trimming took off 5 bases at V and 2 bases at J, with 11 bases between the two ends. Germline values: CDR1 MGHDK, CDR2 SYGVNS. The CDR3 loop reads CASSSQDNTDTQYF. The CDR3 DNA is TGTGCCAGCAGTAGCCAGGACAACACAGATACGCAGTATTTT.

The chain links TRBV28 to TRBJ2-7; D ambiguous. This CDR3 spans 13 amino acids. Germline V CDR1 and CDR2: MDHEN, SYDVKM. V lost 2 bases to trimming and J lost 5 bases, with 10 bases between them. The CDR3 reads CASSLGLAHEQYF. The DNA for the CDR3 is TGTGCCAGCAGTTTAGGGCTGGCCCACGAGCAGTACTTC. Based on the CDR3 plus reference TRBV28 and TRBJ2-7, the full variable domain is DVKVTQSSRYLVKRTGEKVFLECVQDMDHENMFWYRQDPGLGLRLIYFSYDVKMKEKGDIPEGYSVSREKKERFSLILESASTNQTSMYLCASSLGLAHEQYFGPGTRLTVT.

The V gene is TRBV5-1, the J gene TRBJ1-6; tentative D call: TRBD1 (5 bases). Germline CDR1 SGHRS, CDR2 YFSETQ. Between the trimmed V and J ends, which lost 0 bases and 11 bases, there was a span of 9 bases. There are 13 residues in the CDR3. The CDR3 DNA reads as TGCGCCAGCAGCTTGGAGCGGGGCGCACCCCTCCACTTT. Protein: CASSLERGAPLHF.

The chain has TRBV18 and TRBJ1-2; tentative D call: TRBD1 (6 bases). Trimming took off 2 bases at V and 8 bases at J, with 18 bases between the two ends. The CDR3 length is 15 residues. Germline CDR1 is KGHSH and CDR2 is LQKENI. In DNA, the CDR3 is TGTGCCAGCTCACCATATTTTACAGGGTGGGCGGGCTACACCTTC. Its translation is CASSPYFTGWAGYTF.

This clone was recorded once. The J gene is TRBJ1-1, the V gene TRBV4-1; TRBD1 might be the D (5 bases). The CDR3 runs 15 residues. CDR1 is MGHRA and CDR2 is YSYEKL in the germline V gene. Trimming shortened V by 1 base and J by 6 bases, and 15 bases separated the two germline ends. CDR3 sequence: CASSQVNGGRAEAFF. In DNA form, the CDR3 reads TGCGCCAGCAGCCAAGTTAACGGGGGTCGCGCTGAAGCTTTCTTT.

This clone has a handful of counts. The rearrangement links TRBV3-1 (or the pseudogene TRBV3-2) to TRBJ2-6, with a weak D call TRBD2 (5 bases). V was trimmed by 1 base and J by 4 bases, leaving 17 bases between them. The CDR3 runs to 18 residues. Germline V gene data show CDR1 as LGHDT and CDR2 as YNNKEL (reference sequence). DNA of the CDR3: TGTGCCAGCAGCCAAGTCTTTGGACGGGGAGCCGGGGCCAACGTCCTGACTTTC. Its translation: CASSQVFGRGAGANVLTF.

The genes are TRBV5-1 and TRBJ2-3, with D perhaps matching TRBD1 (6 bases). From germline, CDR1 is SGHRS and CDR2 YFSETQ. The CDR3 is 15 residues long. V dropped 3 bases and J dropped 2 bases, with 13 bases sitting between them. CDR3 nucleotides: TGCGCCAGCAGCTCGGCCCCAGGGGACACAGATACGCAGTATTTT. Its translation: CASSSAPGDTDTQYF.

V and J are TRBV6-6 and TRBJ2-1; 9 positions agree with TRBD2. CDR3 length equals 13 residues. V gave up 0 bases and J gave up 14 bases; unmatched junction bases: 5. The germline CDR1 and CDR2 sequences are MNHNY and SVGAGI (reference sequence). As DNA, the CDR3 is TGTGCCAGCAGTTACTCGAAAGCGGGAGGCAAGTTCTTC. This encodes CASSYSKAGGKFF.

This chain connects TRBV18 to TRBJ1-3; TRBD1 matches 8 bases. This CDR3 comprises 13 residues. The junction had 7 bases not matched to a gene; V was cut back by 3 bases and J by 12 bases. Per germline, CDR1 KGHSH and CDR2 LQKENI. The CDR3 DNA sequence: TGTGCCAGCTCACCCCCGGGACAGGCGGACATATATTTT. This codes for CASSPPGQADIYF.

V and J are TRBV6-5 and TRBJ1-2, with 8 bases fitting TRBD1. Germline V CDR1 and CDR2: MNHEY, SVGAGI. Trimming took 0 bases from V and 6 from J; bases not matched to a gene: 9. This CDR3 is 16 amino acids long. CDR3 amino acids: CASSYSPRQGRNGYTF. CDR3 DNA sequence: TGTGCCAGCAGTTACTCGCCCCGACAGGGGAGAAATGGCTACACCTTC.

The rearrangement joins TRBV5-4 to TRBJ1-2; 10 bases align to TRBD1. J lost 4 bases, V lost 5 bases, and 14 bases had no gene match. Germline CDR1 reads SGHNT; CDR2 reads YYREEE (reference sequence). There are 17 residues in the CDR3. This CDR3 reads CASSLPGTGVSGYGYTF. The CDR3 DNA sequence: TGTGCCAGCAGTCTCCCCGGGACAGGGGTCTCCGGCTATGGCTACACCTTC. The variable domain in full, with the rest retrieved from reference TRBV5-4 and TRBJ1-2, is ETGVTQSPTHLIKTRGQQVTLRCSSQSGHNTVSWYQQALGQGPQFIFQYYREEENGRGNFPPRFSGLQFPNYSSELNVNALELDDSALYLCASSLPGTGVSGYGYTFGSGTRLTVV.

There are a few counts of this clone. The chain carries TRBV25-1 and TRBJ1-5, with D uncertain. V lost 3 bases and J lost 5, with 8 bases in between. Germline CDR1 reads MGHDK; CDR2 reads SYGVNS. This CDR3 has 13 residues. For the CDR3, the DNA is TGTGCCAGCAGTGAGTCCATTTATCAGCCCCAGCATTTT. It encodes CASSESIYQPQHF.

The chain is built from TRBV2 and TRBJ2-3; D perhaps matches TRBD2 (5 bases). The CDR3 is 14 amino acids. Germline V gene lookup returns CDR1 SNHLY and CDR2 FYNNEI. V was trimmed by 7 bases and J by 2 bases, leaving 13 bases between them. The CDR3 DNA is TGTGCCAGCACTACCGGGATAACCACAGATACGCAGTATTTT. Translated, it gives CASTTGITTDTQYF.